Presented here are 11 T cell receptor beta chains from one specimen sequenced in a study of metastatic and nonmetastatic thyroid tumors. Through MiXCR, TCRdb re-clonotyped the PCR reads. The table shows over 20,000 clones, with under 30% occurring only once. Before thyroid surgery, none of the patients had received any treatment. The sample taken for sequencing was tumor tissue. All receptors derive from a male donor with papillary thyroid cancer or a benign thyroid nodule (not recorded which). Some clones in this sample may be carry-over from other donors' samples.

A remark on this clone: Possible read error: a much larger clone is one base away. J is TRBJ2-3 and V is TRBV28; D may be TRBD2 (7 bases). From germline, CDR1 is MDHEN and CDR2 SYDVKM. V dropped 6 bases and J dropped 6 bases, with 22 bases sitting between them. The length of the CDR3 is 16 residues. The CDR3 sequence: CASRPLRGGGVDTQYF. The CDR3 DNA is TGTGCCAGCAGACCACTAAGGGGGGGTGGTGTGGATACGCAGTATTTT.

This clone is categorized as medium-sized. J is TRBJ1-2 and V is TRBV11-2, with 9 bases matching TRBD1. Germline V gene lookup returns CDR1 SGHAT and CDR2 FQNNGV. After removal of 5 bases from V and 8 bases from J, the junction contained 9 bases not matched to a gene. CDR3 length: 14 amino acids. The CDR3, as DNA: TGTGCCAGCAGCCCGGGAGGGACAGGGCTAGGCTACACCTTC. Its translation: CASSPGGTGLGYTF.

J is TRBJ1-2 and V is TRBV6-2 or TRBV6-3; D is undetermined. Trimming cost V 0 bases and J 0 bases, with 5 bases left between them. CDR3 length: 14 residues. Germline values: CDR1 MNHEY, CDR2 SVGEGT. The CDR3 bases are TGTGCCAGCAGTTACTCGGAAGCTAACTATGGCTACACCTTC. This gives the protein CASSYSEANYGYTF.

The table lists this clone with a few counts. Other DNA sequences in this specimen translate into the identical CDR3. The chain employs TRBV6-1 and TRBJ2-7, with TRBD1 as a possible D gene (5 bases). V shed 5 bases and J shed 2 bases, with 10 bases lying between them. Germline CDR1 is MNHNS and CDR2 is SASEGT. The CDR3 is 13 residues long. The CDR3: CASSIGHAYEQYF. The CDR3, as DNA: TGTGCCAGCAGTATAGGACACGCCTACGAGCAGTACTTC.

This sequence joins TRBV3-1 and TRBJ1-1; maybe TRBD1 (6 bases). Germline CDR1 is LGHDT and CDR2 is YNNKEL (reference sequence). Trimming took off 0 bases at V and 4 bases at J, with 12 bases between the two ends. There are 15 residues in the CDR3. The DNA of the CDR3 is TGTGCCAGCAGCCAAGAGTGGGGGCCCGGCACTGAAGCTTTCTTT. As protein: CASSQEWGPGTEAFF.

The chain couples TRBV20-1 to TRBJ2-7, with 9 bases matching TRBD2. Germline-derived CDR1 and CDR2 are DFQATT and SNEGSKA (reference sequence). The CDR3 extends over 17 amino acids. V lost 0 bases to trimming and J lost 4 bases; unmatched junction nucleotides: 13. CDR3 sequence reads: CSARDRAGGFGSYEQYF. The DNA for the CDR3 is TGCAGTGCTAGAGATCGAGCGGGAGGCTTTGGTTCGTACGAGCAGTACTTC.

This clone was counted at least ten times. The chain has TRBV6-5 and TRBJ1-4; D is uncertain. V dropped 2 bases and J dropped 8 bases, with 3 bases sitting between them. Germline CDR1 reads MNHEY; CDR2 reads SVGAGI. This CDR3 spans 11 amino acids. The CDR3 reads CASSYGEKLFF. The CDR3, as DNA: TGTGCCAGCAGTTACGGGGAAAAACTGTTTTTT.

The rearrangement joins TRBV5-4 to TRBJ2-7; no clear D gene. The CDR3 runs 15 residues. Trimming cost V 0 bases and J 0 bases, with 10 bases left between them. The germline V gene has CDR1 SGHNT and CDR2 YYREEE (reference sequence). The CDR3 DNA follows: TGTGCCAGCAGCTTGGATGTGGTGAGCTCCTACGAGCAGTACTTC. This encodes CASSLDVVSSYEQYF.

The genes are TRBV12-5 and TRBJ2-3, with 7 nucleotides matching TRBD1. The CDR3 runs to 13 residues. With 7 bases clipped from V and 2 bases from J, the junction kept 3 bases outside the gene matches. Germline lookup yields CDR1 LGHNT and CDR2 FRNRAP. The CDR3 DNA reads TGTGCTAGTGTGGGACAGACCACAGATACGCAGTATTTT. This translates into CASVGQTTDTQYF. The variable domain in full, completed from reference TRBV12-5 and TRBJ2-3, reads DARVTQTPRHKVTEMGQEVTMRCQPILGHNTVFWYRQTMMQGLELLAYFRNRAPLDDSGMPKDRFSAEMPDATLATLKIQPSEPRDSAVYFCASVGQTTDTQYFGPGTRLTVL.

This clone has a handful of counts. The rearrangement uses TRBV24-1 and TRBJ2-7; 8 bases fit TRBD1. V lost 5 bases and J lost 2; bases outside the gene matches: 4. This CDR3 has 14 residues. The germline gives CDR1 KGHDR, CDR2 SFDVKD. CDR3 sequence: CATSGTGSAYEQYF. The CDR3 coding sequence is TGTGCCACCAGTGGGACAGGGTCTGCCTACGAGCAGTACTTC.

This clone was seen at least ten times. The gene calls are TRBV7-2 and TRBJ2-1; D is perhaps TRBD2 (6 bases). Germline loops: CDR1 SGHTA, CDR2 FQGNSA. Deletions cut 5 bases from V and 0 bases from J, with 17 bases between. The CDR3 has 17 amino acids. The CDR3 spells CASSPRDHLSSYNEQFF. The CDR3, as DNA: TGTGCCAGCAGCCCGCGGGACCACCTGAGCTCCTACAATGAGCAGTTCTTC. Together with reference TRBV7-2 and TRBJ2-1, the CDR3 gives the full variable domain: GAGVSQSPSNKVTEKGKDVELRCDPISGHTALYWYRQSLGQGLEFLIYFQGNSAPDKSGLPSDRFSAERTGGSVSTLTIQRTQQEDSAVYLCASSPRDHLSSYNEQFFGPGTRLTVL.